This T cell receptor beta chain was sequenced for a study of PD-L1 blockade in urothelial cancer. Profiling relied on immunoSEQ multiplex PCR, and the TCRdb table lists in-frame clones only, not all of them. The sample has around 130,000 clones, about 81% seen once; the top ten hold around 3.2%. The CDR3 has 16 amino acids. The J segment lost 4 bases and the V segment lost 4 bases, leaving 9 bases of the junction unmatched. Germline V CDR1 and CDR2: SGHDT, YYEEEE. Time point reported: pretreatment peripheral blood. The receptor was isolated from a man in his fifties with urothelial cancer. This sequence joins TRBV5-6 and TRBJ2-7, with 12 bases identical to TRBD2. This sample comprised PBMCs, obtained around atezolizumab (anti-PD-L1) treatment. The CDR3 nucleotides read TGTGCCAGCAGCACTAAACGACTAGCGGGAGTGTACGAGCAGTACTTC. This gives the protein CASSTKRLAGVYEQYF.